This T cell receptor beta chain was captured by sequencing in a study of shared clonotypes between healthy human individuals. Method: immunoSEQ multiplex PCR; TCRdb's copy keeps in-frame clones and lacks some. This sample has some 1 million clones, with approximately 76% found just once. Sequenced input: memory CD4+ T cells sorted from blood. This sample's subset: CD45RA-negative fraction. This TCR was sampled from a man younger than 30 in good health.

CDR3 residues: CAWSVQSGANQPQHF. In nucleotides, the CDR3 is TGTGCCTGGAGTGTTCAGTCGGGTGCCAATCAGCCCCAGCATTTT. V is TRBV30 and J is TRBJ1-5; no definite D call. Trimming shortened V by 0 bases and J by 3 bases, and 12 bases separated the two germline ends. Germline V gene sequence: CDR1 GTSNPN, CDR2 SVGIG (reference sequence). The CDR3 totals 15 residues.